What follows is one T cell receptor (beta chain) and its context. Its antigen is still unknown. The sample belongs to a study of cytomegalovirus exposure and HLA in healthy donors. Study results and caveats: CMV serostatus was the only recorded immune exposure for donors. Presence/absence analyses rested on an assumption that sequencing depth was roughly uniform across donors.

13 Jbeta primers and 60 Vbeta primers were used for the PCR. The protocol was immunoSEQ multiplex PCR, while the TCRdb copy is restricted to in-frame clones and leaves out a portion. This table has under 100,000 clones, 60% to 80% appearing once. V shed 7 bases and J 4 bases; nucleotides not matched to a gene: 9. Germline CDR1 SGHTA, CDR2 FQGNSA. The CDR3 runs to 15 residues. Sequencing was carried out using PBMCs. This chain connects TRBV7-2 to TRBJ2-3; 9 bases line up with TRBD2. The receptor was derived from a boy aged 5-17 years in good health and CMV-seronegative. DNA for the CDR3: TGTGCCAGCATTAAACCGGGACTAGCTCCAGATACGCAGTATTTT. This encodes CASIKPGLAPDTQYF.